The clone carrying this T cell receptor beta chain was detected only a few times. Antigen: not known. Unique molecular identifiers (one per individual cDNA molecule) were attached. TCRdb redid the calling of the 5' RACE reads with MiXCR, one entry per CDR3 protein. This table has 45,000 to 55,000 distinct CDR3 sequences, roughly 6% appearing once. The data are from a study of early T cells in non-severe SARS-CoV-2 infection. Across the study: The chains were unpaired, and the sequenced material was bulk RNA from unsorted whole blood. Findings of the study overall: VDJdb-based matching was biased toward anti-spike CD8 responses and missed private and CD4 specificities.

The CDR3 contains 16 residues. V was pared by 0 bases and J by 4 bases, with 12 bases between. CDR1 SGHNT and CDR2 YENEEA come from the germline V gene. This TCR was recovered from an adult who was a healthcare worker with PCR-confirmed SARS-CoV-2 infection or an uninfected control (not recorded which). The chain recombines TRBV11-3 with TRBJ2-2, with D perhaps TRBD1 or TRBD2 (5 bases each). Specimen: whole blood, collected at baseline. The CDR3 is CASSLDRGIGTGELFF. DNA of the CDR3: TGTGCCAGCAGCTTAGATCGGGGCATAGGCACCGGGGAGCTGTTTTTT.